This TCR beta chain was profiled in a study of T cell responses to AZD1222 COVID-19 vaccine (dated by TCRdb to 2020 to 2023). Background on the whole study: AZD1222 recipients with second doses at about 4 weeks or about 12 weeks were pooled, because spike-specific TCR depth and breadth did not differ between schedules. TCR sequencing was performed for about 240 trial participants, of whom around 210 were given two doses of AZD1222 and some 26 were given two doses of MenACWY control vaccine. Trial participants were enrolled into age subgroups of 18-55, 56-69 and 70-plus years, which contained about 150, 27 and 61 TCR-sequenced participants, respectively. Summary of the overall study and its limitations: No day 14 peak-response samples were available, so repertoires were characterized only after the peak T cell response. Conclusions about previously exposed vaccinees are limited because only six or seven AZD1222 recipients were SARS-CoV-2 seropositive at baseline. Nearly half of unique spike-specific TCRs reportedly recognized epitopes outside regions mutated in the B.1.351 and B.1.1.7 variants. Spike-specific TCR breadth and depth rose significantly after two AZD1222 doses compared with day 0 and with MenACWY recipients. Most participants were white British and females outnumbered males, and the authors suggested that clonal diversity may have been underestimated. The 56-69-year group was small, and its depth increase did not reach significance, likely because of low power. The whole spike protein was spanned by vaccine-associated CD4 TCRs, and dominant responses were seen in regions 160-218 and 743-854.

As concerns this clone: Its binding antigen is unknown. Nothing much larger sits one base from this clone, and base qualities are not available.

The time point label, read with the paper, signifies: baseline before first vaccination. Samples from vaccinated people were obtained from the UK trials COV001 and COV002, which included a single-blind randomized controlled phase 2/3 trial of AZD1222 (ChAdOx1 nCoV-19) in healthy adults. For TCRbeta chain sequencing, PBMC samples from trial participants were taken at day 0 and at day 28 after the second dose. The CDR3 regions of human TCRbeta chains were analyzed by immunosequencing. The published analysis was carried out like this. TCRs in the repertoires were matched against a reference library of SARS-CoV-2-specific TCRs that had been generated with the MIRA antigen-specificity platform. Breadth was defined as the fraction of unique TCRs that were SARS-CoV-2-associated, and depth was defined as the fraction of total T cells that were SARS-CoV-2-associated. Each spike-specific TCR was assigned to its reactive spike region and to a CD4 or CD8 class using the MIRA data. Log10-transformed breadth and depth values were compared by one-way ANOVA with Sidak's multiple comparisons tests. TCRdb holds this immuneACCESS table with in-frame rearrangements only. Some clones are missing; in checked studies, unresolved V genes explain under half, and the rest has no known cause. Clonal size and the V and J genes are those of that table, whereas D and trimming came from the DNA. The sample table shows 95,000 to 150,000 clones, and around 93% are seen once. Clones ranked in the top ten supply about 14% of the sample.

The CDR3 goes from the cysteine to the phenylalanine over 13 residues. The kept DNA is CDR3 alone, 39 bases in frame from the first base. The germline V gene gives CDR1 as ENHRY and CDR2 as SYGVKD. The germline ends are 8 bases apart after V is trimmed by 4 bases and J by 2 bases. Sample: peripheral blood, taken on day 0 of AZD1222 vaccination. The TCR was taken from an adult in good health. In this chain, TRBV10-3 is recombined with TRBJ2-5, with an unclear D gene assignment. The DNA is TGTGCCATCAGTGGCACAGTACAAGAGACCCAGTACTTC. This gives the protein CAISGTVQETQYF.